A single sample gave rise to the 3 T cell receptor beta chains below, sequenced in a study of CD8 T cells in ankylosing spondylitis. One entry per CDR3 protein results from TCRdb running MiXCR on the 5' RACE reads. The data hold 250,000 to 300,000 distinct CDR3 sequences, with 20% observed a single time. Sample: blood, either unsorted or a sorted T cell fraction (not recorded which). These receptors were taken from a male donor with ankylosing spondylitis or in good health (not recorded which).

In its sample, this clonotype was seen many times. This chain links TRBV20-1 with TRBJ2-1; TRBD2 agrees at 7 bases. The junction had 6 bases not matched to a gene; V was cut back by 6 bases and J by 7 bases. The CDR3 contains 12 residues. The germline V gene encodes CDR1 DFQATT and CDR2 SNEGSKA (reference sequence). CDR3 bases: TGCAGTGCCCGGACTAGATTTAATGAGCAGTTCTTC. Translation: CSARTRFNEQFF.

V and J are TRBV18 and TRBJ2-7; D is unclear. CDR1 KGHSH and CDR2 LQKENI come from the germline V gene. The CDR3 spans 13 residues. The CDR3 nucleotides are TGTACCAGCTCACCAAGTGCCCATTACGAGCAGTACGTC. It encodes CTSSPSAHYEQYV.

This clonotype was observed a few times. V is TRBV5-1 and J is TRBJ2-1; the match to TRBD2 covers 14 bases. V shed 4 bases, J shed 7 bases, and the junction held 4 bases outside the gene matches. In germline, CDR1 is SGHRS, CDR2 YFSETQ. The CDR3 spans 15 residues. CDR3 sequence (DNA): TGCGCCAGCAGCCAAGGGACTAGCGGGAGTAATGAGCAGTTCTTC. Protein sequence: CASSQGTSGSNEQFF.